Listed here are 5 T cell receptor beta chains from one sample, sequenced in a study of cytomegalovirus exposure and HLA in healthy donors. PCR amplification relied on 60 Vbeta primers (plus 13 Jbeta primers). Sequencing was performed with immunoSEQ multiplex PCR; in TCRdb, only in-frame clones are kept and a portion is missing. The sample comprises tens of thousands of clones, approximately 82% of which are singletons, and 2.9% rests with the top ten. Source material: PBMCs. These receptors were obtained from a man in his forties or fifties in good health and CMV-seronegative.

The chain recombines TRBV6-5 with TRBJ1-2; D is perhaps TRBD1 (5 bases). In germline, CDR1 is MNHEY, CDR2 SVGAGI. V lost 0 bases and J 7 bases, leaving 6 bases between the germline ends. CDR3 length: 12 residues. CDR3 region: CASSYSGGGYTF. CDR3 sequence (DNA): TGTGCCAGCAGTTACTCGGGGGGTGGCTACACCTTC.

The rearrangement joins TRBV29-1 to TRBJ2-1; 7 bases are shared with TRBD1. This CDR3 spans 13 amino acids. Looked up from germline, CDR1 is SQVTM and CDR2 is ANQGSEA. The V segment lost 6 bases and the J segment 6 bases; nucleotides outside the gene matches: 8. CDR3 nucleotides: TGCAGCGTGGCCGGACAGGTGGGCAATGAGCAGTTCTTC. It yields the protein CSVAGQVGNEQFF.

The CDR3 is CSVADRMNTEAFF. The CDR3 DNA follows: TGCAGCGTTGCGGACAGGATGAACACTGAAGCTTTCTTT. The V call is TRBV29-1, the J call TRBJ1-1; 7 bases align to TRBD1. With V trimmed by 4 bases and J by 0 bases, 2 bases remained unmatched. The CDR3 runs to 13 residues. Germline CDR1 and CDR2: SQVTM and ANQGSEA.

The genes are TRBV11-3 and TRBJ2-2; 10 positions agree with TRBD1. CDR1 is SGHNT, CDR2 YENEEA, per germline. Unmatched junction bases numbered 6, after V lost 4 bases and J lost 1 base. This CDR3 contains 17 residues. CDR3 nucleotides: TGTGCCAGCAGCTCGGGACAGGGGAAAAAGAACACCGGGGAGCTGTTTTTT. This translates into CASSSGQGKKNTGELFF. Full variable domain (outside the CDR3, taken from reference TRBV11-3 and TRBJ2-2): EAGVVQSPRYKIIEKKQPVAFWCNPISGHNTLYWYLQNLGQGPELLIRYENEEAVDDSQLPKDRFSAERLKGVDSTLKIQPAELGDSAVYLCASSSGQGKKNTGELFFGEGSRLTVL.

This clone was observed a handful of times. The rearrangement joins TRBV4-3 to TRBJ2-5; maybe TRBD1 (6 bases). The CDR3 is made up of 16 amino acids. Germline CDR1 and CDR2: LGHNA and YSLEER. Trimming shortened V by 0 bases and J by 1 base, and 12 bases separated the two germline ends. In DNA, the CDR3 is TGCGCCAGCAGCCAAGATCAGGGGTGGGGCCAAGAGACCCAGTACTTC. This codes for CASSQDQGWGQETQYF.